In its sample, the clone carrying this TCR beta chain was seen once. The antigen remains unidentified. Researchers ran the assay at a deep level. Produced via immunoSEQ multiplex PCR; TCRdb's table is partial and in-frame only. The sample gives over 850,000 clones, 75% to 80% of which show up once; about 0.52% is in the top ten. The sample belongs to a study of shared clonotypes between healthy human individuals. Notes on the study in general: Donor clonotype sharing was expected to depend on sequencing depth.

The sequence came from a man between 18 and 29 years old in good health. Some clones in this sample may be carry-over from other donors' samples. Sequenced sample: memory CD4+ T cells from PBMCs. Subset: CD45RA-negative fraction.

DNA of the CDR3: TGTGCCATCAGTGAGAGTTCGGGACACATTTACAATGAGCAGTTCTTC. It is translated as CAISESSGHIYNEQFF. The chain is built from TRBV10-3 and TRBJ2-1, with a tentative D call TRBD1 (6 bases). The CDR3 runs 16 residues. The germline V gene has CDR1 ENHRY and CDR2 SYGVKD. V was cut by 2 bases and J by 4 bases, with 15 bases left in between.